Sequencing of this T cell receptor beta chain was carried out in a study of blood T cell repertoires in COVID-19. Study-level background: Samples representing acute and convalescent COVID-19 were sourced from the United States, Italy and Spain.

The ends lost 3 bases at V and 0 bases at J; junction bases unmatched: 7. The length of the CDR3 is 18 residues. The V gene's germline CDR1 is SGHTA and CDR2 FQGNSA. Seattle-derived patients entered the study during active infection and were followed longitudinally. Per the original data handling: Estimates of nucleated cell counts were drawn from the amplification of reference gene primers. The method was immunoSEQ multiplex PCR; TCRdb's version includes in-frame clones alone and lacks a portion of them. V and J calls and clone size are as listed in that table; D and trimming were resolved from the DNA. The sample records a few hundred thousand clones, 70% to 90% being singletons.

This receptor was identified in a man between 18 and 35 years old with COVID-19, enrolled during active disease. The chain employs TRBV7-2 and TRBJ2-1, with 11 bases fitting TRBD2. Sample: peripheral blood. CDR3 in amino acids: CASSFRLAGRSSYNEQFF. The CDR3 DNA is TGTGCCAGCAGCTTCCGACTAGCGGGAAGGAGCTCCTACAATGAGCAGTTCTTC.